This T cell receptor (beta chain) was sequenced in a study of regulatory T cells in long-lasting Graves disease. Study background: Antithyroid drug use was under 3 months in newly diagnosed Graves' patients. Study-level findings and limits: Not thyroid tissue but only peripheral blood was studied.

The time point: newly diagnosed GD, antithyroid drugs for less than 3 months. Researchers made the TCR library from RNA that was extracted from PBMCs. Only a few counts were recorded for this clonotype. Its antigen is undetermined. Both iRepertoire HTBI primers and Arm-PCR of CDR3 regions were used to build the TCR beta libraries. TCRdb fed the multiplex PCR reads into MiXCR, producing one record per CDR3 protein. The sample gives 250,000 or so distinct CDR3 sequences, around a sixth of which show up once; approximately 15% is in the top ten. These records were also assigned to another study, of T cells in Graves' hyperthyroidism and ophthalmopathy. From that second work: Most thyroid clonotypes with frequency above 0.001 were detected in blood.

The receptor comes from a woman younger than 45 with Graves disease. This specimen consisted of peripheral blood mononuclear cells (PBMCs), obtained at new diagnosis, from a patient treated with antithyroid drugs.

CDR3 sequence reads: CSVEDPSANYGYTF. CDR3 in DNA: TGCAGCGTTGAAGATCCCAGCGCCAACTATGGCTACACCTTC. The chain couples TRBV29-1 to TRBJ1-2, with D unclear. There are 14 residues in the CDR3. Per the germline V gene, CDR1 is SQVTM and CDR2 is ANQGSEA. Deletions cut 0 bases from V and 2 bases from J, with 10 bases between.